These 13 T cell receptor beta chains originate from one sample sequenced in a study of blood T cell repertoires in COVID-19. Generated by immunoSEQ multiplex PCR, the TCRdb table keeps only in-frame clones and is missing some. In the table there are about 21,000 clones, around 89% of which are singletons. Material for sequencing was peripheral blood. These receptor sequences come from a man in his 70s with active COVID-19.

The chain employs TRBV5-8 and TRBJ1-1; the match to TRBD1 covers 10 bases. Trimming removed 4 bases from V and 3 bases from J; junction bases left unmatched: 3. From germline, CDR1 is SGHTS and CDR2 YDEGEE. The CDR3 runs 14 residues. The CDR3, as DNA: TGTGCCAGCAGCCCCGGGACAGGGGACACTGAAGCTTTCTTT. Its protein product is CASSPGTGDTEAFF.

This chain uses TRBV5-1 with TRBJ2-5, with TRBD2 matching 8 bases. Per the germline V gene, CDR1 is SGHRS and CDR2 is YFSETQ. Trimming removed 7 bases from V and 3 bases from J; junction bases left unmatched: 8. The CDR3 has 14 residues. CDR3 DNA: TGCGCCAGCTGCTGGGGGCGGGGGGAAGAGACCCAGTACTTC. Its protein is CASCWGRGEETQYF.

This clone is a singleton in its sample. The gene calls are TRBV9 and TRBJ2-1, with TRBD1 identical over 8 bases. Germline V gene data show CDR1 as SGDLS and CDR2 as YYNGEE. The junction had 6 bases not matched to a gene; V was cut back by 4 bases and J by 6 bases. The CDR3 is made up of 14 amino acids. The CDR3 reads CASSPRTGRNEQFF. DNA for the CDR3: TGTGCCAGCAGCCCACGGACAGGGCGCAATGAGCAGTTCTTC.

This clone turned up a few times. This chain joins TRBV12-3 or TRBV12-4 and TRBJ1-2; TRBD1 is a possible D gene (6 bases). This CDR3 is 13 amino acids long. The V and J ends lost 6 bases and 7 bases respectively, with 15 bases between them. The CDR3 DNA sequence: TGTGCCAGCAGCCCACAGGGATACCGTGGCTACACCTTC. It translates to CASSPQGYRGYTF.

The rearrangement links TRBV5-4 to TRBJ2-2; D possibly corresponds to TRBD1 (5 bases). The CDR3 covers 14 residues. Trimming cost V 1 base and J 4 bases, with 8 bases left between them. Germline-derived CDR1 and CDR2 are SGHNT and YYREEE (reference sequence). Here the CDR3 reads CASSLRGRTGELFF. In nucleotides, the CDR3 is TGTGCCAGCAGCTTGAGGGGTCGCACCGGGGAGCTGTTTTTT.

This chain connects TRBV27 to TRBJ1-2; no firm D call. CDR3 length: 12 residues. Trimming cost V 8 bases and J 7 bases, with 14 bases left between them. Germline V gives CDR1 MNHEY, CDR2 SMNVEV (reference sequence). CDR3 in amino acids: CASRAVAGGYTF. DNA of the CDR3: TGTGCCAGCCGGGCTGTGGCGGGTGGCTACACCTTC.

V gene TRBV10-3 combines with J gene TRBJ2-1, with TRBD1 as a possible D gene (7 bases). The ends were cut back, 6 bases at V and 5 bases at J, with 26 bases in the middle. The CDR3 consists of 18 residues. From germline, CDR1 is ENHRY and CDR2 SYGVKD. In nucleotides, the CDR3 is TGTGCCATCAGACCCGAGGAGGGGGCGGTTGTGAAGGACAATGAGCAGTTCTTC. It specifies CAIRPEEGAVVKDNEQFF.

The chain couples TRBV5-1 to TRBJ1-6; 7 bases line up with TRBD1. CDR1 and CDR2 (germline): SGHRS, YFSETQ. J gave up 9 bases and V 3 bases, and 12 bases lay outside the gene matches. There are 16 residues in the CDR3. CDR3 residues: CASSSLPGTEGSPLHF. The CDR3 DNA sequence: TGCGCCAGCAGCTCGCTACCCGGGACAGAAGGTTCACCCCTCCACTTT.

This clone was seen a single time. This chain joins TRBV11-2 and TRBJ2-3, with 9 bases fitting TRBD1. There are 16 residues in the CDR3. With V trimmed by 5 bases and J by 1 base, 7 bases remained unmatched. From germline, CDR1 is SGHAT and CDR2 FQNNGV. As DNA, the CDR3 is TGTGCCAGCAGCATGCAAACAGGGGGCGGCACAGATACGCAGTATTTT. Its protein is CASSMQTGGGTDTQYF.

The chain uses TRBV5-1 and TRBJ2-7, with 7 positions matching TRBD1. The CDR3 loop spans 16 amino acids. The germline V gene encodes CDR1 SGHRS and CDR2 YFSETQ. V gave up 0 bases and J gave up 7 bases; unmatched junction bases: 13. The DNA of the CDR3 is TGCGCCAGCAGCTTGGGCTCCGGGACAGCCCCGGGTGAGCAGTACTTC. Residues: CASSLGSGTAPGEQYF.

The V gene is TRBV4-1, the J gene TRBJ2-1, with 7 positions matching TRBD2. Trimming took 3 bases from V and 8 from J; bases not matched to a gene: 7. Germline V gene data show CDR1 as MGHRA and CDR2 as YSYEKL. The CDR3 spans 14 residues. CDR3 sequence: CASSHGRETDEQFF. CDR3 coding DNA: TGCGCCAGCAGCCATGGGCGGGAGACCGATGAGCAGTTCTTC.

V and J are TRBV7-6 and TRBJ2-7; D remains unclear. The length of the CDR3 is 12 residues. Trimming removed 1 base at V and 6 bases at J, with 7 bases between. Germline-derived CDR1 and CDR2 are SGHVS and FNYEAQ. The CDR3 DNA follows: TGTGCCAGCAGCTTAGTAAGAGGCGAGCAGTACTTC. It specifies CASSLVRGEQYF. The full variable domain, its missing parts supplied by reference TRBV7-6 and TRBJ2-7, is GAGVSQSPRYKVTKRGQDVALRCDPISGHVSLYWYRQALGQGPEFLTYFNYEAQQDKSGLPNDRFSAERPEGSISTLTIQRTEQRDSAMYRCASSLVRGEQYFGPGTRLTVT.

V gene TRBV5-1 combines with J gene TRBJ1-2, with 7 positions matching TRBD1. The CDR3 is made up of 14 amino acids. The V gene's germline CDR1 is SGHRS and CDR2 YFSETQ. The V and J ends lost 2 bases and 1 base, in that order; junction bases with no gene match: 2. The CDR3 region is CASSLQGNNYGYTF. The CDR3 DNA reads TGCGCCAGCAGCTTACAGGGGAATAACTATGGCTACACCTTC.